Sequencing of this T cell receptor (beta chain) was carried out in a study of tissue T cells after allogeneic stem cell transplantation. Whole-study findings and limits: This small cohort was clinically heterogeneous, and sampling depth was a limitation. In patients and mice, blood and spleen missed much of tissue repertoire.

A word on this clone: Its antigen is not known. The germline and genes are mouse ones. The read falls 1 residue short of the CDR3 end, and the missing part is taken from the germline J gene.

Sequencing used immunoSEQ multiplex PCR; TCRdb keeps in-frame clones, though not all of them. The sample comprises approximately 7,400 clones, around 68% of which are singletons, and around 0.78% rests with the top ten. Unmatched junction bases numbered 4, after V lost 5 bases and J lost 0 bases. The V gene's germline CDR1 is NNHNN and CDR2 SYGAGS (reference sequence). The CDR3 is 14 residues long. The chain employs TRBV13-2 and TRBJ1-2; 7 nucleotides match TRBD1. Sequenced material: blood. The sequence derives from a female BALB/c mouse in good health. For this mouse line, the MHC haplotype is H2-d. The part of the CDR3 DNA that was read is TGTGCCAGCGGCCAACAGGGGTCAAACTCCGACTACACC. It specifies CASGQQGSNSDYT. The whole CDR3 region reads CASGQQGSNSDYTF.